The 14 T cell receptor beta chains below were found in one sample sequenced in a study of T cells after yellow fever vaccination. TCRdb processed the 5' RACE reads anew with MiXCR; each CDR3 protein has one entry. The sample has around 300,000 distinct CDR3 sequences, approximately 12% seen once. The sample consisted of CD4+ T cells sorted from PBMCs, taken 45 days after the yellow fever booster vaccination. All receptors derive from a man aged 30-40 years who received the YFV17D yellow fever vaccine.

This clonotype was observed a handful of times. This chain uses TRBV15 with TRBJ1-5; D uncertain. The germline gives CDR1 LNHNV, CDR2 YYDKDF (reference sequence). V gave up 1 base and J gave up 9 bases, with 16 bases separating them. The CDR3 sequence is 15 residues long. The CDR3 here is CATSRARTGQSPQHF. Written as DNA, the CDR3 is TGTGCCACCAGCAGAGCTCGAACGGGTCAATCGCCCCAGCATTTT.

The rearrangement links TRBV20-1 to TRBJ2-7, with D uncertain. The CDR3 is made up of 11 amino acids. Trimming removed 3 bases at V and 3 bases at J, with 6 bases between. Germline CDR1 is DFQATT and CDR2 is SNEGSKA (reference sequence). CDR3 sequence: CSARFFYEQYF. The CDR3 nucleotides read TGCAGTGCTAGGTTTTTCTACGAGCAGTACTTC.

This clonotype was recorded a few times. V and J are TRBV12-3 or TRBV12-4 and TRBJ1-2, with D possibly matching TRBD1 (5 bases). The CDR3 covers 12 residues. Trimming took off 6 bases at V and 8 bases at J, with 13 bases between the two ends. CDR3 nucleotides: TGTGCCAGCAGCGTCGGGGGGGAAGGCTACACCTTC. Translated: CASSVGGEGYTF.

This clonotype showed up just a few times. The CDR3 here is CASSYRSANYGYTF. The CDR3 DNA reads as TGTGCCAGCAGTTATCGGTCAGCTAACTATGGCTACACCTTC. This chain uses TRBV6-5 with TRBJ1-2; no firm D call. V gave up 3 bases and J gave up 0 bases, with 8 bases separating them. The CDR3 spans 14 residues. The V gene's germline CDR1 is MNHEY and CDR2 SVGAGI.

V gene TRBV20-1 combines with J gene TRBJ2-3, with 8 positions matching TRBD2. The CDR3 length is 12 residues. Germline V gene lookup returns CDR1 DFQATT and CDR2 SNEGSKA (reference sequence). CDR3 residues: CQVAGLTHTQYF. CDR3 coding DNA: TGCCAAGTAGCGGGGTTGACACATACGCAGTATTTT.

This clonotype was seen only a few times. The rearrangement uses TRBV20-1 and TRBJ2-1, with D uncertain. Germline loops: CDR1 DFQATT, CDR2 SNEGSKA (reference sequence). This CDR3 is 12 amino acids long. Between the trimmed V and J ends, which lost 0 bases and 6 bases, there was a span of 6 bases. The CDR3 DNA reads as TGCAGTGCTAGAGAAGCGCCCAATGAGCAGTTCTTC. Encoded protein: CSAREAPNEQFF.

Comment on this clonotype: Sequence at one end of the junction differs from germline and may be a read error. This chain links TRBV3-1 with TRBJ2-1; D unclear. Germline V gene data show CDR1 as LGHDT and CDR2 as YNNKEL (reference sequence). CDR3 length: 13 amino acids. The CDR3 DNA is TGTGCCAGCAGCCAAGCACCCTCCGATGAGCATTTCTTC. The encoded protein is CASSQAPSDEHFF.

This clonotype was seen a handful of times. The chain joins TRBV5-6 to TRBJ2-1; 9 bases map to TRBD2. V lost 6 bases, J lost 8 bases, and 12 bases stayed unmatched. The CDR3 spans 15 residues. Germline V gives CDR1 SGHDT, CDR2 YYEEEE. The CDR3 DNA follows: TGTGCCAGCACCCTGATTAGCGGGAGCTGGGATGAGCAGTTCTTC. The encoded protein is CASTLISGSWDEQFF. Together with reference TRBV5-6 and TRBJ2-1, the CDR3 gives the full variable domain: DAGVTQSPTHLIKTRGQQVTLRCSPKSGHDTVSWYQQALGQGPQFIFQYYEEEERQRGNFPDRFSGHQFPNYSSELNVNALLLGDSALYLCASTLISGSWDEQFFGPGTRLTVL.

A few counts support this clonotype. This sequence joins TRBV19 and TRBJ2-3; no definite D call. The V end lost 3 bases, the J end lost 3 bases, and 10 bases lay between the germline ends. The CDR3 is made up of 14 amino acids. The germline gives CDR1 LNHDA, CDR2 SQIVND (reference sequence). CDR3 DNA: TGTGCCAGTAGTATCCGCGGTAGGACAGATACGCAGTATTTT. This translates into CASSIRGRTDTQYF. Together with reference TRBV19 and TRBJ2-3, the CDR3 gives the full variable domain: DGGITQSPKYLFRKEGQNVTLSCEQNLNHDAMYWYRQDPGQGLRLIYYSQIVNDFQKGDIAEGYSVSREKKESFPLTVTSAQKNPTAFYLCASSIRGRTDTQYFGPGTRLTVL.

This clonotype was observed a few times. V is TRBV5-1 and J is TRBJ2-6; 7 bases are shared with TRBD1. The CDR3 has 18 residues. CDR1 and CDR2 (germline): SGHRS, YFSETQ. The junction had 8 bases not matched to a gene; V was cut back by 2 bases and J by 0 bases. The CDR3 reads CASSLVGTAVSGANVLTF. As DNA, the CDR3 is TGCGCCAGCAGCTTAGTAGGGACAGCAGTCTCTGGGGCCAACGTCCTGACTTTC.

This clonotype has a handful of counts. This chain uses TRBV6-1 with TRBJ2-3; the match to TRBD2 covers 13 bases. This CDR3 region has 14 residues. The germline V gene has CDR1 MNHNS and CDR2 SASEGT. The V segment lost 6 bases and the J segment 6 bases; nucleotides outside the gene matches: 3. The CDR3 loop is CASRTSGRFDTQYF. The CDR3 nucleotides read TGTGCCAGCAGGACTAGCGGGAGGTTTGATACGCAGTATTTT.

A few counts support this clonotype. This chain uses TRBV20-1 with TRBJ2-1; D uncertain. V lost 6 bases and J lost 3, with 15 bases in between. The CDR3 has 14 residues. Germline assignment: CDR1 DFQATT and CDR2 SNEGSKA (reference sequence). The CDR3 DNA reads TGCAGTGCCCCGTTCACGGAATTCTACAATGAGCAGTTCTTC. Translated, it gives CSAPFTEFYNEQFF.

This clonotype was detected a few times. The genes are TRBV3-1 and TRBJ2-3, with 10 bases aligning to TRBD2. This CDR3 is built from 16 residues. V gave up 1 base and J gave up 6 bases; unmatched junction bases: 7. CDR1 is LGHDT, CDR2 YNNKEL, per germline (reference sequence). DNA of the CDR3: TGTGCCAGCAGCCAAGTGTTTAGCGGGAGGTCGGATACGCAGTATTTT. The encoded protein is CASSQVFSGRSDTQYF.

This clonotype was picked up a small number of times. The chain carries TRBV20-1 and TRBJ2-2; TRBD2 is a possible D gene (5 bases). Between the trimmed V and J ends, which lost 5 bases and 1 base, there was a span of 14 bases. There are 15 residues in the CDR3. CDR1 and CDR2 from the germline V gene are DFQATT and SNEGSKA (reference sequence). The CDR3 bases are TGCAGTGCTCCCTACCGCAGCGGGAACACCGGGGAGCTGTTTTTT. Protein product: CSAPYRSGNTGELFF.